This TCR beta chain was observed in a study of Epstein–Barr virus B cells in breast cancer listed by TCRdb under 2021. Turning to the overall study: Control T cells were expanded by a rapid expansion method using irradiated PBMC feeders, soluble OKT3 and IL-2 at about 200 U/ml, and were collected roughly 10-13 days after stimulation. This single-patient case report examined whether EBV+ B cells infiltrating the tumor shape the T-cell receptor repertoire in triple-negative breast cancer. Results and caveats for the whole study, not just this receptor: Since all data came from a single patient, described as a first proof of concept, generalization is limited.

The library relied on 5' RACE. TCR libraries were constructed from RNA using the SMARTer Human TCR a/b Profiling Kit, with the full V(D)J regions of both alpha and beta chains captured. After amplification, libraries were cleaned up with AMPure XP beads and then validated using the DNA 1000 Kit on an Agilent 2100 Bioanalyzer. Libraries were sequenced on an Illumina MiSeq with the 600-cycle v3 reagent kit, giving 2 x 300 bp paired-end reads. Concerning the study's data processing: MiXCR and VDJTools were used to process the reads; non-productive clonotypes were removed, and clonotypes were merged by CDR3 amino acid sequence before frequencies were recalculated. Matching of CDR3 sequences to the McPAS-TCR database tolerated a Levenshtein distance of 1, and UpSet plots were generated in R using UpSetR. Clones were called with MiXCR by TCRdb after fastp trimmed the public reads at Q25, and only in-frame beta chains were retained. Entries that share a CDR3 protein sequence are merged under the most common genes and DNA. The V and J calls follow TCRdb's processing rather than the paper's. Present in this sample are some 2,000 distinct CDR3 sequences, 14% to 15% of which were seen just once. The top ten constitute around 28% of the sample.

The length of the CDR3 is 15 amino acids, counting both ends. The DNA shown is the 45-base CDR3, in frame from base 1. The germline V gene provides CDR1 SNHLY and CDR2 FYNNEI. V loses 3 bases at its end and J loses 6 bases; junction bases beyond the gene matches: 9. Comments on this clonotype: No antigen is known for it. A much more abundant neighbour one base away suggests this may be a read error. It is likely a read error, because the conserved phenylalanine at the end of the CDR3 is missing.

Using RNeasy Micro or Mini kits with on-column DNase digestion, RNA was isolated from about 1e5 to 1e6 cultured T cells and then assessed on an Agilent 2100 Bioanalyzer. Sequencing was carried out using tumor-infiltrating lymphocytes expanded in culture. The TCR originated in a woman aged 40 to 50 with triple-negative breast cancer. In this chain, TRBV2 is recombined with TRBJ2-7, and TRBD1 aligns with 9 junction nucleotides. The CDR3 region: CASSEGQGFRPEQYL. The nucleotide sequence is TGTGCCAGCAGTGAGGGACAGGGATTTAGACCCGAGCAGTACCTC.